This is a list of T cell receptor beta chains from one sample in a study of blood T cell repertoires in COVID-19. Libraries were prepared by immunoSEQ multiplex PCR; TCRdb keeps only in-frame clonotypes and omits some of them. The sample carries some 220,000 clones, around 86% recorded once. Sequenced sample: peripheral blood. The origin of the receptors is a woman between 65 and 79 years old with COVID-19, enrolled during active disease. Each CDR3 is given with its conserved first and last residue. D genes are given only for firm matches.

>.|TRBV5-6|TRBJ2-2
TGTGCCAGCAGCTTATACTTCTACACCGGGGAGCTGTTTTTT
CASSLYFYTGELFF
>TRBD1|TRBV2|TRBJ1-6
TGTGCCAGCATCCTCCTGGGGACAGTCCGCTCTAATTCACCCCTCCACTTT
CASILLGTVRSNSPLHF
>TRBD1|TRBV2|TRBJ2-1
TGTGCCAGCAGTGAACGTCAGGGGGCAGGGAATGAGCAGTTCTTC
CASSERQGAGNEQFF
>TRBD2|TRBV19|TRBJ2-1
TGTGCCAGTAAGCGGGAGCCATCCGATGAGCAGTTCTTC
CASKREPSDEQFF
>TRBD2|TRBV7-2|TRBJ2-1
TGTGCCAGCAGCTTACGAAGACTAGCCAATGAGCAGTTCTTC
CASSLRRLANEQFF
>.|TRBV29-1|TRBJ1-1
TGCAGCGTTATACAGGGAGTAAACACTGAAGCTTTCTTT
CSVIQGVNTEAFF
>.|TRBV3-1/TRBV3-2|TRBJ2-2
TGTGCCAGCGCCCAAGCCCGAGGGGGGGACACCGGGGAGCTGTTTTTT
CASAQARGGDTGELFF
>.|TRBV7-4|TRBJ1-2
TGTGCCAGCAGGGCTAACAGGGTAAGGAGCTATGGCTACACCTTC
CASRANRVRSYGYTF
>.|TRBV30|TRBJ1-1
TGTGCCTGGAGTGGACAGGCGAACACTGAAGCTTTCTTT
CAWSGQANTEAFF
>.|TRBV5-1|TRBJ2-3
TGCGCCAGCAGCTTGGAGGCTAGCAGCACAGATACGCAGTATTTT
CASSLEASSTDTQYF
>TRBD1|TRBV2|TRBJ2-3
TGTGCCAGCAGTCTGACAGGGGGCGTAACAGATACGCAGTATTTT
CASSLTGGVTDTQYF